A selection of T cell receptor beta chains follows, all from one sample in a study of T cells in Graves' hyperthyroidism and ophthalmopathy. TCRdb redid the calling of the multiplex PCR reads with MiXCR, one entry per CDR3 protein. The repertoire has approximately 600,000 distinct CDR3 sequences, around 20% of them found once; the top ten carry about 34%. Specimen: blood. All receptors derive from a man aged 25-45 years with Graves' ophthalmopathy. The CDR3 runs from the conserved cysteine through the conserved F or W. A D gene is named only where the DNA matches it firmly. Clone size is given for some rows only: seen once, a few or many times, or a class if the clone is expanded.

cdr3_aa: CASSQGLAGGIYEQYF
cdr3_nt: TGCGCCAGCAGCCAGGGGCTAGCGGGAGGAATCTACGAGCAGTACTTC
d_call: TRBD2
v_call: TRBV5-1
j_call: TRBJ2-7
clone_size: few

cdr3_aa: CSVTPGTPSAKNIQYF
cdr3_nt: TGCAGCGTTACACCCGGGACACCTTCAGCCAAAAACATTCAGTACTTC
d_call: NA
v_call: TRBV29-1
j_call: TRBJ2-4
clone_size: NA

cdr3_aa: CASSTRRTGVSGANVLTF
cdr3_nt: TGTGCCAGCAGCACCCGCCGGACAGGAGTCTCTGGGGCCAACGTCCTGACTTTC
d_call: TRBD1
v_call: TRBV11-2
j_call: TRBJ2-6
clone_size: few

cdr3_aa: CASIGSYEQYF
cdr3_nt: TGTGCCAGCATTGGGTCCTACGAGCAGTACTTC
d_call: NA
v_call: TRBV2
j_call: TRBJ2-7
clone_size: NA

cdr3_aa: CASSFGIQSGNQPQHF
cdr3_nt: TGTGCCAGCAGTTTTGGTATTCAGTCGGGCAATCAGCCCCAGCATTTT
d_call: NA
v_call: TRBV6-5
j_call: TRBJ1-5
clone_size: few

cdr3_aa: CASSPVAGFQETQYF
cdr3_nt: TGTGCCAGCAGTCCGGTAGCGGGCTTCCAAGAGACCCAGTACTTC
d_call: TRBD2
v_call: TRBV7-9
j_call: TRBJ2-5
clone_size: many

cdr3_aa: CASRDGTSGSIEQFF
cdr3_nt: TGTGCCAGCAGGGACGGGACTAGCGGGAGTATTGAGCAGTTCTTC
d_call: TRBD2
v_call: TRBV2
j_call: TRBJ2-1
clone_size: few

cdr3_aa: CASSLIPSGYEQYF
cdr3_nt: TGCGCCAGCAGCTTAATCCCATCCGGATACGAGCAGTACTTC
d_call: NA
v_call: TRBV5-1
j_call: TRBJ2-7
clone_size: NA

cdr3_aa: CASRTTGGRETQYF
cdr3_nt: TGTGCCAGCAGGACAACAGGGGGCCGGGAGACCCAGTACTTC
d_call: TRBD1
v_call: TRBV28
j_call: TRBJ2-5
clone_size: many

cdr3_aa: CASSTTGIEQYF
cdr3_nt: TGTGCCAGCAGCACGACAGGGATCGAGCAGTACTTC
d_call: TRBD1
v_call: TRBV3-1
j_call: TRBJ2-7
clone_size: few

cdr3_aa: CASSLSVGGDEQFF
cdr3_nt: TGTGCCAGCAGTTTATCGGTGGGGGGCGATGAGCAGTTCTTC
d_call: NA
v_call: TRBV27
j_call: TRBJ2-1
clone_size: few

cdr3_aa: CASSRIRQINEKLFF
cdr3_nt: TGCGCCAGCAGCCGGATCAGACAGATTAATGAAAAACTGTTTTTT
d_call: NA
v_call: TRBV5-1
j_call: TRBJ1-4
clone_size: NA

cdr3_aa: CSAGDRGQVYGYTF
cdr3_nt: TGCAGTGCGGGGGACAGGGGGCAGGTCTATGGCTACACCTTC
d_call: TRBD1
v_call: TRBV20-1
j_call: TRBJ1-2
clone_size: many

cdr3_aa: CASSYERNTEAFF
cdr3_nt: TGTGCCAGCAGTTACGAGAGGAACACTGAAGCTTTCTTT
d_call: NA
v_call: TRBV6-5
j_call: TRBJ1-1
clone_size: NA

cdr3_aa: CSVLGGESRNQETQYF
cdr3_nt: TGCAGCGTTTTAGGCGGTGAAAGCCGAAATCAAGAGACCCAGTACTTC
d_call: NA
v_call: TRBV29-1
j_call: TRBJ2-5
clone_size: many

cdr3_aa: CASRGKARNTEAFF
cdr3_nt: TGTGCCAGCAGAGGAAAGGCGAGGAACACTGAAGCTTTCTTT
d_call: NA
v_call: TRBV6-1
j_call: TRBJ1-1
clone_size: few

cdr3_aa: CASSSTGRTEAFF
cdr3_nt: TGTGCCAGCAGTTCCACAGGGAGGACTGAAGCTTTCTTT
d_call: NA
v_call: TRBV6-2/TRBV6-3
j_call: TRBJ1-1
clone_size: many

cdr3_aa: CASSFGGGGWAEAFF
cdr3_nt: TGTGCCAGCAGTTTTGGTGGGGGCGGTTGGGCTGAAGCTTTCTTT
d_call: NA
v_call: TRBV28
j_call: TRBJ1-1
clone_size: many

cdr3_aa: CASSERDRVGAFF
cdr3_nt: TGTGCCAGCAGCGAGAGGGACAGGGTTGGGGCTTTCTTT
d_call: TRBD1
v_call: TRBV6-1
j_call: TRBJ1-1
clone_size: few

cdr3_aa: CSVTGTQSYEQYF
cdr3_nt: TGCAGCGTGACCGGGACACAATCCTACGAGCAGTACTTC
d_call: NA
v_call: TRBV29-1
j_call: TRBJ2-7
clone_size: NA

cdr3_aa: CASSQGEGIGEKLFF
cdr3_nt: TGTGCCAGCAGCCAAGGGGAGGGGATAGGAGAAAAACTGTTTTTT
d_call: NA
v_call: TRBV3-1
j_call: TRBJ1-4
clone_size: NA

cdr3_aa: CASSTTTQRQYF
cdr3_nt: TGTGCCAGCAGCACGACGACTCAACGTCAATACTTC
d_call: NA
v_call: TRBV7-9
j_call: TRBJ2-5
clone_size: NA

cdr3_aa: CASSQDMTPNPPGELFF
cdr3_nt: TGTGCCAGCAGCCAAGATATGACCCCTAATCCCCCCGGAGAGCTGTTTTTT
d_call: NA
v_call: TRBV4-2
j_call: TRBJ2-2
clone_size: NA

cdr3_aa: CASSPPTGGIRDEQYF
cdr3_nt: TGTGCCAGCAGCCCCCCGACAGGAGGCATTCGGGACGAGCAGTACTTC
d_call: NA
v_call: TRBV7-9
j_call: TRBJ2-7
clone_size: many

cdr3_aa: CASSEVRGIYNEQFF
cdr3_nt: TGTGCCAGCAGTGAAGTGAGGGGAATTTACAATGAGCAGTTCTTC
d_call: NA
v_call: TRBV2
j_call: TRBJ2-1
clone_size: many

cdr3_aa: CASSPGLAGGSETQYF
cdr3_nt: TGTGCCAGCAGCCCGGGACTAGCGGGAGGGTCCGAGACCCAGTACTTC
d_call: TRBD2
v_call: TRBV7-3
j_call: TRBJ2-5
clone_size: few

cdr3_aa: CASRAQGDSPLHF
cdr3_nt: TGTGCCAGCAGAGCGCAGGGTGATTCACCCCTCCACTTT
d_call: NA
v_call: TRBV6-4
j_call: TRBJ1-6
clone_size: few

cdr3_aa: CASRMTGATYEQYF
cdr3_nt: TGTGCCAGCCGAATGACAGGGGCGACCTACGAGCAGTACTTC
d_call: TRBD1
v_call: TRBV27
j_call: TRBJ2-7
clone_size: NA

cdr3_aa: CASSLGQGFYNSPLHF
cdr3_nt: TGTGCCAGCAGTTTGGGACAGGGGTTCTATAATTCACCCCTCCACTTT
d_call: TRBD1
v_call: TRBV6-5
j_call: TRBJ1-6
clone_size: few

cdr3_aa: CASSSWTSSYEQYF
cdr3_nt: TGTGCCAGCAGCTCTTGGACAAGTTCCTACGAGCAGTACTTC
d_call: NA
v_call: TRBV7-9
j_call: TRBJ2-7
clone_size: few

cdr3_aa: CASSTGLAVNEQFF
cdr3_nt: TGTGCCAGTAGTACGGGACTAGCGGTAAATGAGCAGTTCTTC
d_call: TRBD2
v_call: TRBV19
j_call: TRBJ2-1
clone_size: few

cdr3_aa: CASRATNQETQYF
cdr3_nt: TGTGCCAGTAGGGCAACTAACCAAGAGACCCAGTACTTC
d_call: NA
v_call: TRBV19
j_call: TRBJ2-5
clone_size: NA

cdr3_aa: CASNSVGRANGYTF
cdr3_nt: TGTGCCAGCAATTCCGTGGGCAGGGCTAATGGCTACACCTTC
d_call: NA
v_call: TRBV12-3/TRBV12-4
j_call: TRBJ1-2
clone_size: many

cdr3_aa: CASSMTGTGGFEQYF
cdr3_nt: TGTGCCAGTAGTATGACCGGGACAGGGGGGTTCGAGCAGTACTTC
d_call: TRBD1
v_call: TRBV19
j_call: TRBJ2-7
clone_size: NA

cdr3_aa: CASSYRNHNYEQYF
cdr3_nt: TGTGCCAGCAGTTATAGAAACCACAACTACGAGCAGTACTTC
d_call: NA
v_call: TRBV27
j_call: TRBJ2-7
clone_size: few

cdr3_aa: CASSLAQGGRNTQYF
cdr3_nt: TGTGCCAGCAGTTTAGCCCAGGGAGGGCGAAATACGCAGTATTTT
d_call: TRBD2
v_call: TRBV12-3/TRBV12-4
j_call: TRBJ2-3
clone_size: NA

cdr3_aa: CASSGLAGGPSGNEQFF
cdr3_nt: TGTGCCAGCAGCGGTCTAGCGGGAGGGCCCTCAGGGAATGAGCAGTTCTTC
d_call: TRBD2
v_call: TRBV6-2/TRBV6-3
j_call: TRBJ2-1
clone_size: NA

cdr3_aa: CASSSSEGLIQYF
cdr3_nt: TGTGCCAGCAGCTCAAGCGAAGGACTCATTCAGTACTTC
d_call: NA
v_call: TRBV13
j_call: TRBJ2-4
clone_size: few

cdr3_aa: CASSQAAGSSTDTQYF
cdr3_nt: TGTGCCAGCAGCCAAGCGGCAGGGTCTAGCACAGATACGCAGTATTTT
d_call: NA
v_call: TRBV4-2
j_call: TRBJ2-3
clone_size: few

cdr3_aa: CSARNSAGGPRWETQYF
cdr3_nt: TGCAGTGCTAGAAATTCCGCGGGAGGGCCAAGATGGGAGACCCAGTACTTC
d_call: TRBD2
v_call: TRBV20-1
j_call: TRBJ2-5
clone_size: NA

cdr3_aa: CASSLVTTNSPLHF
cdr3_nt: TGTGCCAGCAGCTTAGTTACTACTAATTCACCCCTCCACTTT
d_call: NA
v_call: TRBV11-2
j_call: TRBJ1-6
clone_size: many

cdr3_aa: CASSLIRDGTYEQYF
cdr3_nt: TGTGCCAGCAGCTTAATCCGGGACGGAACCTACGAGCAGTACTTC
d_call: NA
v_call: TRBV11-2
j_call: TRBJ2-7
clone_size: many

cdr3_aa: CATSRDRGLYEQYF
cdr3_nt: TGTGCCACCAGCAGGGACAGGGGATTATACGAGCAGTACTTC
d_call: TRBD1
v_call: TRBV15
j_call: TRBJ2-7
clone_size: NA

cdr3_aa: CASSIIPSGQSKNIQYF
cdr3_nt: TGTGCCAGCAGCATAATCCCCTCGGGGCAGAGTAAAAACATTCAGTACTTC
d_call: NA
v_call: TRBV28
j_call: TRBJ2-4
clone_size: NA

cdr3_aa: CASSLVRSGELFF
cdr3_nt: TGTGCCAGCAGCTTAGTACGGTCGGGGGAGCTGTTTTTT
d_call: NA
v_call: TRBV11-2
j_call: TRBJ2-2
clone_size: few

cdr3_aa: CASSLAGTGDYEQYF
cdr3_nt: TGCGCCAGCAGCTTGGCCGGTACAGGGGATTACGAGCAGTACTTC
d_call: TRBD1
v_call: TRBV5-1
j_call: TRBJ2-7
clone_size: NA

cdr3_aa: CASSLPFGLVNEQFF
cdr3_nt: TGTGCCAGCAGTCTCCCGTTCGGACTAGTGAATGAGCAGTTCTTC
d_call: TRBD2
v_call: TRBV12-3/TRBV12-4
j_call: TRBJ2-1
clone_size: NA

cdr3_aa: CASSPRLIYEQYF
cdr3_nt: TGTGCCAGCAGCCCCCGCTTGATCTACGAGCAGTACTTC
d_call: NA
v_call: TRBV28
j_call: TRBJ2-7
clone_size: few

cdr3_aa: CASSSSDRLNTEAFF
cdr3_nt: TGTGCCAGCAGCTCCTCGGACAGGTTGAACACTGAAGCTTTCTTT
d_call: TRBD1
v_call: TRBV7-9
j_call: TRBJ1-1
clone_size: NA

cdr3_aa: CAWSPGQSNQPQHF
cdr3_nt: TGTGCCTGGAGTCCAGGACAGAGCAATCAGCCCCAGCATTTT
d_call: NA
v_call: TRBV30
j_call: TRBJ1-5
clone_size: many

cdr3_aa: CASKLGQGAHEQYF
cdr3_nt: TGTGCCAGCAAGCTCGGACAGGGGGCACACGAGCAGTACTTC
d_call: TRBD1
v_call: TRBV6-1
j_call: TRBJ2-7
clone_size: NA

cdr3_aa: CSVVGGVVGEQFF
cdr3_nt: TGCAGCGTTGTCGGCGGGGTCGTAGGTGAGCAGTTCTTC
d_call: NA
v_call: TRBV29-1
j_call: TRBJ2-1
clone_size: few

cdr3_aa: CASSLRGSRPEQFF
cdr3_nt: TGTGCCAGCAGCTTGCGCGGGAGTCGTCCTGAGCAGTTCTTC
d_call: TRBD2
v_call: TRBV7-8
j_call: TRBJ2-1
clone_size: many